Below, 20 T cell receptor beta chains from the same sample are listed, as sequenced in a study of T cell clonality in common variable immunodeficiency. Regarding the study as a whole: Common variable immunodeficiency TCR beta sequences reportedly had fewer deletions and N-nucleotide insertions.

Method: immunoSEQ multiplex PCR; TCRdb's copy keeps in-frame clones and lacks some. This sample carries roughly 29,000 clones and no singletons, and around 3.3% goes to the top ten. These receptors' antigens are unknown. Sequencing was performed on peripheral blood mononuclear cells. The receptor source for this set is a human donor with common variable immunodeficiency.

The CDR3 sequence is CASSLIDQGGTQYF. The sequenced part of the CDR3 DNA is TGTGCCAGCAGCTTAATCGACCAAGGGGGGACC. The rearrangement joins TRBV7-8 to TRBJ2-5; weak D call: TRBD1 (6 bases). The missing CDR3 end, 3 residues past where the read stops, is filled in from the germline J gene. The CDR3 sequence is 14 residues long. Looked up from germline, CDR1 is SGHVS and CDR2 is FQNEAQ. V dropped 2 bases and J dropped 7 bases, with 14 bases sitting between them.

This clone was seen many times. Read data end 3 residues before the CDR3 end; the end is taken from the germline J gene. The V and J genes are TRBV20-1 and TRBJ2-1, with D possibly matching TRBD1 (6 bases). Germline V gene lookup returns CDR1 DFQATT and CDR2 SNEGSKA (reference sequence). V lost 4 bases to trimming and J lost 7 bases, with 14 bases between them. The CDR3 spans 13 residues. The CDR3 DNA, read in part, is TGCAGTGCTACACAGGGATTCGGGAATGAG. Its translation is CSATQGFGNE. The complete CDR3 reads CSATQGFGNEQFF.

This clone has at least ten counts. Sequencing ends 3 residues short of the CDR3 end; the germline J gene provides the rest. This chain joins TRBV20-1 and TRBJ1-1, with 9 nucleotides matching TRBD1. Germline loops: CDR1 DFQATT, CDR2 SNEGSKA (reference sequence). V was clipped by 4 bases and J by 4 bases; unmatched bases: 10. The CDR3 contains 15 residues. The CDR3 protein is CSATNRGRVVTEAFF. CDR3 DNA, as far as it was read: TGCAGTGCTACAAACAGGGGGCGAGTGGTCACTGAA.

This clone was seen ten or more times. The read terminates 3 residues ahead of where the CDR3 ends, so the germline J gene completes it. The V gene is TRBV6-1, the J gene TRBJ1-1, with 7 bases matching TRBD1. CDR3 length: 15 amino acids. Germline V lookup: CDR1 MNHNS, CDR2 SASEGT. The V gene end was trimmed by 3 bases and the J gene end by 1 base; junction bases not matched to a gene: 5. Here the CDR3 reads CASSEEDRPNTEAFF. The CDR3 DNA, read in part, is TGTGCCAGCAGTGAGGAGGACAGGCCGAACACTGAA.

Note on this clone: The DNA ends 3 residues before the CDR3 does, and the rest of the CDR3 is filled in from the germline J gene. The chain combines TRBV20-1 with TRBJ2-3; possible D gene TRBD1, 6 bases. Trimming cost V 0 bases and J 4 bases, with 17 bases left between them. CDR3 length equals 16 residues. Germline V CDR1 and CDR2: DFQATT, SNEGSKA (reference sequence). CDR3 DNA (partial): TGCAGTGCTAGAGATCAGGATCGCGCAGGGGCAGATACG. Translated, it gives CSARDQDRAGADT. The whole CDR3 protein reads CSARDQDRAGADTQYF.

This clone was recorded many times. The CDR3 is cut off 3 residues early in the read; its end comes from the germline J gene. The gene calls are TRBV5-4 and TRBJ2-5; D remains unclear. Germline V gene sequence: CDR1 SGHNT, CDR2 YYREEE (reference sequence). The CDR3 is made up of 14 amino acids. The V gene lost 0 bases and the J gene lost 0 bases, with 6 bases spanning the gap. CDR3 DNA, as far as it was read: TGTGCCAGCAGCTTGGTTCAGTACCAAGAGACC. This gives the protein CASSLVQYQET. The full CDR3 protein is CASSLVQYQETQYF.

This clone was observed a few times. The CDR3 sequence is CASSPTGTTYGYTF. The CDR3 DNA, read in part, is TGTGCCAGCAGCCCGACCGGGACAACCTATGGC. V and J are TRBV7-9 and TRBJ1-2; possible D gene TRBD1, 6 bases. The CDR3 end falls 3 residues outside the read, so it is completed with the germline J gene. V was shortened by 5 bases and J by 4 bases, with 14 bases between the two germline ends. The CDR3 is 14 residues long. Germline CDR1 reads SEHNR; CDR2 reads FQNEAQ (reference sequence).

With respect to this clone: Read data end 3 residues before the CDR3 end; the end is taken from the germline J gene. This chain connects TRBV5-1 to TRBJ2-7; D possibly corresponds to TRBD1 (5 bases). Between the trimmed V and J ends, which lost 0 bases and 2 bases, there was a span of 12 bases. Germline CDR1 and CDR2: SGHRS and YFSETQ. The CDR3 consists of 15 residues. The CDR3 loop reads CASSLGQISPYEQYF. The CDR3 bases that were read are TGCGCCAGCAGCTTGGGACAGATTAGTCCCTACGAG.

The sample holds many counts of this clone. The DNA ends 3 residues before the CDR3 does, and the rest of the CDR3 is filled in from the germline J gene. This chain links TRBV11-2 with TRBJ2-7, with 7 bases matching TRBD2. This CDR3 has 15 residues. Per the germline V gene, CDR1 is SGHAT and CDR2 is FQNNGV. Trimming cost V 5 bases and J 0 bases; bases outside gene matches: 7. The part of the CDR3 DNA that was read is TGTGCCAGCAGCGTGACTAGCCAAAGCTCCTACGAG. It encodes CASSVTSQSSYE. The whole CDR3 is CASSVTSQSSYEQYF.

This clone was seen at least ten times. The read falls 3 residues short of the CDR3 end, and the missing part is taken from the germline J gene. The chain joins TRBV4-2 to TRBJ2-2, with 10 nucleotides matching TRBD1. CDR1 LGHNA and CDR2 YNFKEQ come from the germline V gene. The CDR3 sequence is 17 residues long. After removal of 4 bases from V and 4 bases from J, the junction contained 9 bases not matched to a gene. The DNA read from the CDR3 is TGTGCCAGCAGCCCTACTACTGGACAGGGGGGCACCGGGGAG. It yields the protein CASSPTTGQGGTGE. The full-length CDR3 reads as CASSPTTGQGGTGELFF.

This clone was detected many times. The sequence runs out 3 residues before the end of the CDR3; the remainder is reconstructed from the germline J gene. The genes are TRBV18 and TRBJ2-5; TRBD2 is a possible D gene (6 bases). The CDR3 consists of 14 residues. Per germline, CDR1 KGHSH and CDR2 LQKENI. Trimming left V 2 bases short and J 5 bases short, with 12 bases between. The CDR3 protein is CASSPGAAGETQYF. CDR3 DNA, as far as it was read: TGTGCCAGCTCACCAGGGGCAGCGGGTGAGACC. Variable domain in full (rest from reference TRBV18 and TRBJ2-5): NAGVMQNPRHLVRRRGQEARLRCSPMKGHSHVYWYRQLPEEGLKFMVYLQKENIIDESGMPKERFSAEFPKEGPSILRIQQVVRGDSAAYFCASSPGAAGETQYFGPGTRLLVL.

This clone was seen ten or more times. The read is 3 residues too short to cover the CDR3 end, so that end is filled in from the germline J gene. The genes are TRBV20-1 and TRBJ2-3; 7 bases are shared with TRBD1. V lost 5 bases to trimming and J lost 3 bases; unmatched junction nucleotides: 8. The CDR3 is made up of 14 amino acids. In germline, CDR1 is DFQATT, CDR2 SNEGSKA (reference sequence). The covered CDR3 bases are TGCAGTGCTCGCATAGGGGGCTGGACAGATACG. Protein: CSARIGGWTDT. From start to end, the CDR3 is CSARIGGWTDTQYF.

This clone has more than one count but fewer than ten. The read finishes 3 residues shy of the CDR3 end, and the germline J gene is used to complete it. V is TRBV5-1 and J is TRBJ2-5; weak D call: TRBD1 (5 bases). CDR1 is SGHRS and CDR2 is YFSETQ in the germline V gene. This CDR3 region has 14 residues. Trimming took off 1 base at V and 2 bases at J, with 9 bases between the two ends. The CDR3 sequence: CASSLQGVQETQYF. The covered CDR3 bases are TGCGCCAGCAGCTTGCAGGGCGTACAAGAGACC.

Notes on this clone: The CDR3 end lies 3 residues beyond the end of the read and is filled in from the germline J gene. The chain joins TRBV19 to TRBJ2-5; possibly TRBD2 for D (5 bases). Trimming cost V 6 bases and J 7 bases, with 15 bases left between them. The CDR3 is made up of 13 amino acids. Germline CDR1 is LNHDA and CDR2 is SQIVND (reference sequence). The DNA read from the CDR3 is TGTGCCAGTAGCACGACCGAGGGCTGGACC. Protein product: CASSTTEGWT. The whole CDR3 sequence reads CASSTTEGWTQYF.

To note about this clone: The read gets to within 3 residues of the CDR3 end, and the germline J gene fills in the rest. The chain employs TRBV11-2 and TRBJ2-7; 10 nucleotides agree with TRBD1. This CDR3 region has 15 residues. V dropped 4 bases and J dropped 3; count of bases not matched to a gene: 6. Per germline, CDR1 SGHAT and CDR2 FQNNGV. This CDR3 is CASSSGTGVLYEQYF. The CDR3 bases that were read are TGTGCCAGCAGCTCCGGGACAGGGGTTCTCTACGAG.

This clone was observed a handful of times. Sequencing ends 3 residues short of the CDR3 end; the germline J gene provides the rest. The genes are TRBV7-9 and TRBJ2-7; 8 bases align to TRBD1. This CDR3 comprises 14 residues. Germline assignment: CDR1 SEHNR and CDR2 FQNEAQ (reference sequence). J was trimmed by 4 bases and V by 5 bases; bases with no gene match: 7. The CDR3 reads CASSPKDREYEQYF. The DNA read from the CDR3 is TGTGCCAGCAGCCCGAAGGACAGGGAATACGAG.

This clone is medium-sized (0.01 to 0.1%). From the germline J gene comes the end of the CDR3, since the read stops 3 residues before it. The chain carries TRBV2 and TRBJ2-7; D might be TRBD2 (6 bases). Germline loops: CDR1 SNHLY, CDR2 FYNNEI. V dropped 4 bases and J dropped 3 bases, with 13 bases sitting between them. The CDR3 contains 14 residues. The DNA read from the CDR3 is TGTGCCAGCAGTGGCCGGGGAGGTTTCTACGAG. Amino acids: CASSGRGGFYE. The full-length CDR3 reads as CASSGRGGFYEQYF.

CDR3 DNA, as far as it was read: TGCAGCGTTGAATTGCAGGGGGTCCATGGC. The encoded protein is CSVELQGVHG. The entire CDR3 reads CSVELQGVHGYTF. The J gene is TRBJ1-2, the V gene TRBV29-1, with 7 bases that match TRBD1. The read terminates 3 residues ahead of where the CDR3 ends, so the germline J gene completes it. In germline, CDR1 is SQVTM, CDR2 ANQGSEA. CDR3 size: 13 residues. V shed 2 bases and J 6 bases; nucleotides not matched to a gene: 6.

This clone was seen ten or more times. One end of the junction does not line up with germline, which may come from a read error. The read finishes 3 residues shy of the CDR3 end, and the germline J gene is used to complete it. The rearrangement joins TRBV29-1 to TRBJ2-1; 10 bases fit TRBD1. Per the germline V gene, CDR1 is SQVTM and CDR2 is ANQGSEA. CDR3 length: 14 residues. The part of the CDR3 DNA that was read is TGCAGCGTGGAAGGGGACAGGGGTCCAAATGAG. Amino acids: CSVEGDRGPNE. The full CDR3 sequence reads CSVEGDRGPNEQFF.

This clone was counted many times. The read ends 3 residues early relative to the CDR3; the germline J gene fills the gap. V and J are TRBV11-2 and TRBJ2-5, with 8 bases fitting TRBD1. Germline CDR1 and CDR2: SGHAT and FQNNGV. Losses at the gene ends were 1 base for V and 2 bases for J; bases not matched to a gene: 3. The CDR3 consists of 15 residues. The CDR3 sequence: CASSLGDRLQETQYF. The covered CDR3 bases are TGTGCCAGCAGCTTAGGGGACAGGCTACAAGAGACC. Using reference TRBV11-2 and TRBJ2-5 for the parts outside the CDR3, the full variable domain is EAGVAQSPRYKIIEKRQSVAFWCNPISGHATLYWYQQILGQGPKLLIQFQNNGVVDDSQLPKDRFSAERLKGVDSTLKIQPAKLEDSAVYLCASSLGDRLQETQYFGPGTRLLVL.